Sequencing of this TCR beta chain was carried out in a study of vaccination effects on CD4 cells after COVID-19. The CDR3 is made up of 12 amino acids. Trimming shortened V by 7 bases and J by 4 bases, and 10 bases separated the two germline ends. From germline, CDR1 is LNHDA and CDR2 SQIVND (reference sequence). Profiled with immunoSEQ multiplex PCR; TCRdb holds only in-frame clones, not every one. In the table there are under 80,000 clones, approximately 81% of which are singletons. As concerns this clone: Its specificity is unknown.

Using viral peptide pools, the ViraFEST assay grew out antigen-specific CD4+ T cells prior to sequencing. With nine to eleven days of culture completed, CD4+ T cells were isolated. The sample here was CD4+ T cells from PBMCs cultured with HCoV-229E spike peptides, taken before COVID-19 vaccination. This TCR came from a human donor who received a COVID-19 vaccine. The gene calls are TRBV19 and TRBJ1-2, with D uncertain. Here the CDR3 reads CASTDPPYGYTF. In nucleotides, the CDR3 is TGTGCCAGTACCGATCCCCCCTATGGCTACACCTTC.